The sequence of this T cell receptor beta chain was determined in a study of T cell responses to AZD1222 COVID-19 vaccine. Study-wide results and limits: Spike-specific TCR repertoires showed rising breadth and depth after two AZD1222 doses. The donors showed a predominance of white British ancestry and of females, with possible underestimation of clonal diversity. Nearly half of spike-specific TCRs reportedly target variant regions that are unmutated in the B.1.351 and B.1.1.7 variants.

Germline assignment: CDR1 MDHEN and CDR2 SYDVKM. The CDR3 is 14 amino acids. With 1 base removed from V and 8 bases from J, the gap between germline ends came to 14 bases. This clone showed up just once. Antigen: not known. Generated by immunoSEQ multiplex PCR, the TCRdb table keeps only in-frame clones and is missing some. In the table there are some 130,000 clones, under 95% of which are singletons. This receptor was taken from an adult in good health. The rearrangement links TRBV28 to TRBJ1-2; D unresolved. This material consisted of peripheral blood, taken on day 0 of AZD1222 vaccination. The CDR3 spells CASSLLVDLGGYTF. The CDR3 DNA reads TGTGCCAGCAGTTTATTGGTGGACTTGGGCGGCTACACCTTC.